Listed below are T cell receptor beta chains from one sample, sequenced in a study of T cell responses to AZD1222 COVID-19 vaccine. Produced via immunoSEQ multiplex PCR; TCRdb's table is partial and in-frame only. Counted here are more than 100,000 clones, about nine tenths occurring once; the ten biggest clones make up 2.6%. The material was peripheral blood, obtained 28 days after the second AZD1222 dose. The origin of the receptors is an adult who received the AZD1222 COVID-19 vaccine. Each CDR3 is given with its conserved first and last residue. D genes are given only for firm matches. Size is stated for part of the rows, as once, few or many counts, or as a class when the clone is expanded.

cdr3_aa,cdr3_nt,clone_size,v_call,d_call,j_call
CASRARDRGLYSNQPQHF,TGTGCCAGCAGGGCCCGGGACAGGGGCCTCTATAGCAATCAGCCCCAGCATTTT,.,TRBV2,TRBD1,TRBJ1-5
CATLVDSSGANVLTF,TGTGCCACCTTAGTCGACAGCTCTGGGGCCAACGTCCTGACTTTC,.,TRBV10-3,.,TRBJ2-6
CASSMPTGENSPLHF,TGTGCCAGCTCAATGCCGACAGGGGAGAATTCACCCCTCCACTTT,.,TRBV18,TRBD1,TRBJ1-6
CASSPRAGWNTEAFF,TGTGCCAGCAGCCCAAGGGCGGGTTGGAACACTGAAGCTTTCTTT,.,TRBV11-2,.,TRBJ1-1
CASSPRQGGYEQYF,TGTGCCAGCAGCCCCCGGCAGGGGGGCTACGAGCAGTACTTC,.,TRBV7-9,.,TRBJ2-7
CASSLWAGEGKETQYF,TGTGCCAGCAGTTTATGGGCAGGGGAGGGAAAAGAGACCCAGTACTTC,.,TRBV28,.,TRBJ2-5
CASSRDRQILYGYTF,TGTGCCAGTAGTAGAGACAGACAGATACTTTATGGCTACACCTTC,.,TRBV19,.,TRBJ1-2
CASSQGDRRGYTF,TGCGCCAGCAGCCAAGGGGACAGGAGAGGCTACACCTTC,.,TRBV4-1,TRBD1,TRBJ1-2
CATSGGQRIYNEQFF,TGTGCCACCAGTGGGGGACAGAGAATTTACAATGAGCAGTTCTTC,once,TRBV24-1,TRBD1,TRBJ2-1
CASSLSQGSYNEQFF,TGTGCCAGCAGCTTATCACAGGGCTCCTACAATGAGCAGTTCTTC,.,TRBV7-7,.,TRBJ2-1
CASSYSNRAGGYTF,TGTGCCAGCAGTTACTCGAACAGGGCCGGCGGCTACACCTTC,.,TRBV6-2/TRBV6-3,.,TRBJ1-2
CASSPTRNIGQHQETQYF,TGTGCCAGCTCACCCACTCGGAACATCGGACAGCACCAAGAGACCCAGTACTTC,.,TRBV18,.,TRBJ2-5
CASSFQGAFSEAFF,TGTGCCAGCAGCTTCCAGGGGGCCTTTTCCGAAGCTTTCTTT,.,TRBV7-2,TRBD1,TRBJ1-1
CASSHQLVIEQFF,TGTGCCAGCAGCCACCAACTAGTAATTGAGCAGTTCTTC,.,TRBV5-4,.,TRBJ2-1
CASSLAGRRNTGELFF,TGTGCCAGCAGCTTAGCGGGCAGGAGGAACACCGGGGAGCTGTTTTTT,few,TRBV7-6,.,TRBJ2-2
CASSLVPGNTEAFF,TGTGCCAGCAGCTTAGTTCCAGGGAACACTGAAGCTTTCTTT,.,TRBV7-2,.,TRBJ1-1
CASSVEGQNTEAFF,TGTGCCAGCAGCGTCGAAGGTCAAAACACTGAAGCTTTCTTT,.,TRBV9,.,TRBJ1-1
CASSLRMSGGSGQPQHF,TGTGCCAGCAGCTTACGTATGTCAGGGGGGAGTGGACAGCCCCAGCATTTT,.,TRBV7-2,TRBD1,TRBJ1-5
CASSWGLPNTGELFF,TGTGCCAGCAGCTGGGGACTGCCGAACACCGGGGAGCTGTTTTTT,.,TRBV27,.,TRBJ2-2
CASSYGATNEKLFF,TGTGCCAGCAGTTATGGCGCAACTAATGAAAAACTGTTTTTT,.,TRBV6-2/TRBV6-3,.,TRBJ1-4
CASSGLAGGPLAYNEQFF,TGTGCCAGCAGCGGTCTAGCGGGGGGGCCCTTAGCTTACAATGAGCAGTTCTTC,.,TRBV7-9,TRBD2,TRBJ2-1
CASSLRGTVNTEAFF,TGTGCCAGCAGCTTACGTGGGACAGTTAACACTGAAGCTTTCTTT,.,TRBV7-6,TRBD1,TRBJ1-1
CASSPPWGYGYTF,TGTGCCAGTAGCCCCCCGTGGGGCTATGGCTACACCTTC,.,TRBV19,.,TRBJ1-2
CASSSGAPEQYF,TGCGCCAGCAGCTCGGGGGCACCCGAGCAGTACTTC,.,TRBV5-1,.,TRBJ2-7
CSVGTGGGNQPQHF,TGCAGCGTCGGGACAGGGGGCGGCAATCAGCCCCAGCATTTT,.,TRBV29-1,TRBD1,TRBJ1-5
CATNAFPGQQANSPLHF,TGTGCCACCAACGCCTTTCCGGGACAGCAAGCTAATTCACCCCTCCACTTT,.,TRBV19,TRBD1,TRBJ1-6
CASSSLGGEDSPLHF,TGTGCCAGCAGCTCTTTGGGGGGAGAGGATTCACCCCTCCACTTT,once,TRBV5-5,.,TRBJ1-6
CASSIGALEVVSNQPQHF,TGTGCCAGTAGTATTGGGGCGTTGGAGGTAGTGAGCAATCAGCCCCAGCATTTT,.,TRBV19,.,TRBJ1-5
CASRKEQGRQETQYF,TGTGCCAGCCGTAAAGAACAGGGGCGGCAAGAGACCCAGTACTTC,.,TRBV9,TRBD1,TRBJ2-5
CATSGLTSGAVWDTQYF,TGTGCCACCAGCGGCCTGACTAGCGGGGCGGTGTGGGATACGCAGTATTTT,.,TRBV15,TRBD2,TRBJ2-3
CASSSPAGGFTEAFF,TGTGCCAGCAGTTCCCCGGCGGGGGGTTTCACTGAAGCTTTCTTT,.,TRBV6-5,.,TRBJ1-1
CASSPLRGPGTEAFF,TGTGCCAGCAGCCCCCTCCGGGGCCCCGGGACTGAAGCTTTCTTT,.,TRBV3-1/TRBV3-2,.,TRBJ1-1